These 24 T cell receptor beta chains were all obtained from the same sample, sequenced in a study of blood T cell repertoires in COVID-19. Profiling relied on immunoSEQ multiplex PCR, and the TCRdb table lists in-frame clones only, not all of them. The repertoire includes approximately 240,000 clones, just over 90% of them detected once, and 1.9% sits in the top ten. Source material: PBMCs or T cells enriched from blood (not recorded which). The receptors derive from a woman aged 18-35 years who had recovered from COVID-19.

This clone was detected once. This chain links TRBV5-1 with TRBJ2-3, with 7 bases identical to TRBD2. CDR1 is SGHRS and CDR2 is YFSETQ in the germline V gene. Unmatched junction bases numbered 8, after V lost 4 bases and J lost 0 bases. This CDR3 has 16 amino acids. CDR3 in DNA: TGCGCCAGCAGCGACCCGGGGACTACTAGCACAGATACGCAGTATTTT. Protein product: CASSDPGTTSTDTQYF.

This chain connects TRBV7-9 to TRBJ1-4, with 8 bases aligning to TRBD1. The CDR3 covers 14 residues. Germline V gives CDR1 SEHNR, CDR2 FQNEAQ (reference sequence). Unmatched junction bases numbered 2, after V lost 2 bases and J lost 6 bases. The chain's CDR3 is CASSLQGADEKLFF. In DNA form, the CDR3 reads TGTGCCAGCAGCTTACAGGGGGCTGATGAAAAACTGTTTTTT.

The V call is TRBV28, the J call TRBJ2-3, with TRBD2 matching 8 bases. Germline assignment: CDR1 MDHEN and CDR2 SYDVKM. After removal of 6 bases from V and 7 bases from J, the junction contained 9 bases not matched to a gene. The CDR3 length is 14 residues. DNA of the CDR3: TGTGCCAGCAGGAATCCGGGAGGGCCCCATACGCAGTATTTT. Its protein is CASRNPGGPHTQYF.

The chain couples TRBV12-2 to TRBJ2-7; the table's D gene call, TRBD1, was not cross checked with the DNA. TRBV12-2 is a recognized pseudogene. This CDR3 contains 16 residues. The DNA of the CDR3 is TGTGCAAGTCGCTTAGCGTCGAGGGGGCGCACCTACGAGCAGTACTTC. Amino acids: CASRLASRGRTYEQYF.

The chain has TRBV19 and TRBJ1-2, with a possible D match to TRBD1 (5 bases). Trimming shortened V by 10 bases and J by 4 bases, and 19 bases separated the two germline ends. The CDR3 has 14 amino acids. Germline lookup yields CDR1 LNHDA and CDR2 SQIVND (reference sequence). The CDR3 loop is CATQLQGWGYGYTF. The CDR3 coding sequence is TGTGCCACGCAACTTCAGGGATGGGGCTATGGCTACACCTTC.

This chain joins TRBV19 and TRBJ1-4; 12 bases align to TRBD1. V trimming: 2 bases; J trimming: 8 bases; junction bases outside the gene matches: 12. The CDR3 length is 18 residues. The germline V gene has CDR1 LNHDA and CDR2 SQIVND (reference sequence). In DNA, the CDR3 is TGTGCCAGTAGTATAACCGGGACAGGGGGCCTATCGGGCGAAAAACTGTTTTTT. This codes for CASSITGTGGLSGEKLFF.

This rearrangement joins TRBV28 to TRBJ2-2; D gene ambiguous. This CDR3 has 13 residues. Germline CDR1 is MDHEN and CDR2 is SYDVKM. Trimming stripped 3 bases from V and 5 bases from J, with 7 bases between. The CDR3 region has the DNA TGTGCCAGCAGTTTCATTACTACCGGGGAGCTGTTTTTT. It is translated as CASSFITTGELFF.

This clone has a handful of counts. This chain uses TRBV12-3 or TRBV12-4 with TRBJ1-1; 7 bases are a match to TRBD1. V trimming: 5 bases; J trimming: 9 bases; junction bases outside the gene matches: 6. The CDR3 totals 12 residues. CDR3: CASSKYRGKAFF. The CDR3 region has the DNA TGTGCCAGCAGTAAGTACAGGGGTAAAGCTTTCTTT.

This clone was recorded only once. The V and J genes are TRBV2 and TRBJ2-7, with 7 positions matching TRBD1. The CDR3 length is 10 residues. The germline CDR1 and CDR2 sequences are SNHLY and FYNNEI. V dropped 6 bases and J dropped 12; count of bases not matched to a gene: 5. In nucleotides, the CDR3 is TGTGCCAGCAGAGGACAGGTCGGGTACTTC. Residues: CASRGQVGYF.

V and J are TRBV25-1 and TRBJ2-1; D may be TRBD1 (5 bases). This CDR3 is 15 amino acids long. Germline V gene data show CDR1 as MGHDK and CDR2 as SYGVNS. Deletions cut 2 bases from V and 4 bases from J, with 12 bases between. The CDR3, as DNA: TGTGCCAGCAGTGAACGCGCAGGGCTGTACAATGAGCAGTTCTTC. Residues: CASSERAGLYNEQFF.

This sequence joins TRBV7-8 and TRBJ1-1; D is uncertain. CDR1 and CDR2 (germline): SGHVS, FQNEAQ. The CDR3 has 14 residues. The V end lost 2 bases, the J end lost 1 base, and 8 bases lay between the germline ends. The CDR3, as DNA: TGTGCCAGCAGCTTACTCAGAGGGAACACTGAAGCTTTCTTT. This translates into CASSLLRGNTEAFF.

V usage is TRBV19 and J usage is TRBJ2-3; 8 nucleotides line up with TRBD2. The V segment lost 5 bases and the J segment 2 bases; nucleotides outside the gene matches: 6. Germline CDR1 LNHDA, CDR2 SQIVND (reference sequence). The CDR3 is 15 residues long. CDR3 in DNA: TGTGCCAGTAGTGCGAGAGCGGGAGCCACAGATACGCAGTATTTT. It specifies CASSARAGATDTQYF.

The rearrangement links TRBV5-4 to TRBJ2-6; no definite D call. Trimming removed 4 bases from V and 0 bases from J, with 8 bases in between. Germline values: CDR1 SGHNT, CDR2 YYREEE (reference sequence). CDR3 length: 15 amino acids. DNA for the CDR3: TGTGCCAGCAGCCAGGAACCCTCTGGGGCCAACGTCCTGACTTTC. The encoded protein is CASSQEPSGANVLTF.

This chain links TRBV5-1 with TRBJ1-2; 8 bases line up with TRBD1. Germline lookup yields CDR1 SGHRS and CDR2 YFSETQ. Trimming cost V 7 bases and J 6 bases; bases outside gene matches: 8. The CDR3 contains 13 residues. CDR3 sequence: CASRPGQGDGYTF. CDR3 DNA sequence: TGCGCCAGCCGACCAGGACAGGGAGATGGCTACACCTTC.

CDR3 in amino acids: CASSIRNRDSEAFF. CDR3 in DNA: TGTGCCAGTAGTATCAGGAACAGGGATTCTGAAGCTTTCTTT. The rearrangement uses TRBV19 and TRBJ1-1, with D perhaps TRBD1 (6 bases). Per the germline V gene, CDR1 is LNHDA and CDR2 is SQIVND (reference sequence). With 3 bases removed from V and 6 bases from J, the gap between germline ends came to 14 bases. The CDR3 has 14 residues.

The CDR3 spells CAISRAGERNEQYF. DNA of the CDR3: TGTGCCATCAGTAGAGCGGGAGAGAGGAACGAGCAGTACTTC. The chain uses TRBV10-3 and TRBJ2-7; TRBD2 matches 8 bases. The trim removed 5 bases at V and 5 bases at J, leaving 8 bases unmatched. Germline CDR1 reads ENHRY; CDR2 reads SYGVKD. The CDR3 is 14 residues long.

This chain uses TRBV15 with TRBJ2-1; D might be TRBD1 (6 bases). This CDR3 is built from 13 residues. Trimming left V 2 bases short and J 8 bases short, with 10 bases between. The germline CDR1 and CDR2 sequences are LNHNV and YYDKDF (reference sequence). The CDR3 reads CATSRLAGDEQFF. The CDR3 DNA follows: TGTGCCACCAGCAGACTAGCAGGGGATGAGCAGTTCTTC. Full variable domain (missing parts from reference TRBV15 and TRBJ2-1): DAMVIQNPRYQVTQFGKPVTLSCSQTLNHNVMYWYQQKSSQAPKLLFHYYDKDFNNEADTPDNFQSRRPNTSFCFLDIRSPGLGDTAMYLCATSRLAGDEQFFGPGTRLTVL.

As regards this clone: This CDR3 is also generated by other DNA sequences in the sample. The CDR3 DNA is TGTGCCAGCAGCGTAGCAGGGAACACTGAAGCTTTCTTT. This translates into CASSVAGNTEAFF. The V gene is TRBV9, the J gene TRBJ1-1, with no clear D. This CDR3 contains 13 residues. V gave up 0 bases and J gave up 1 base, with 4 bases separating them. The germline V gene has CDR1 SGDLS and CDR2 YYNGEE.

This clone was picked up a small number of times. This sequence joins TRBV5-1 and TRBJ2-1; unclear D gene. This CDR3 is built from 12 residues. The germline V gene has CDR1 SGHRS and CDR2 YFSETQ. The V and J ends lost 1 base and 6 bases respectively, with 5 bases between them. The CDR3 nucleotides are TGCGCCAGCAGCTTGAACAGCAATGAGCAGTTCTTC. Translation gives CASSLNSNEQFF.

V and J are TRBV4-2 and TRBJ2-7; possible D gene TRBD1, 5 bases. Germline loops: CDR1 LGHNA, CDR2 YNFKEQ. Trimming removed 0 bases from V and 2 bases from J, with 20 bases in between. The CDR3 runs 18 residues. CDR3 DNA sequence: TGTGCCAGCAGCCAAGAGGCGAACCACAGGTCCAGAGCCTACGAGCAGTACTTC. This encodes CASSQEANHRSRAYEQYF.

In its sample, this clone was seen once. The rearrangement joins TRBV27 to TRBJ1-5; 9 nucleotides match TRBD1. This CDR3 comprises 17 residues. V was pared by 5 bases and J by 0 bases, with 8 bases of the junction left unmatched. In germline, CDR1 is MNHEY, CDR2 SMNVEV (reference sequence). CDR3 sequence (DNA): TGTGCCAGCAGTCACACGACAGGGGGATATAGCAATCAGCCCCAGCATTTT. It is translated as CASSHTTGGYSNQPQHF.

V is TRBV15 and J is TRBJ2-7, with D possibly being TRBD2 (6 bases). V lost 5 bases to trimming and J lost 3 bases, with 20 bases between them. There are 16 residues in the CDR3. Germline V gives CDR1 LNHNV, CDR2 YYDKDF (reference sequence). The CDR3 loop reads CATSGTRDGRDYEQYF. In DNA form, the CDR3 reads TGTGCCACCAGCGGAACTCGGGACGGGAGAGACTACGAGCAGTACTTC.

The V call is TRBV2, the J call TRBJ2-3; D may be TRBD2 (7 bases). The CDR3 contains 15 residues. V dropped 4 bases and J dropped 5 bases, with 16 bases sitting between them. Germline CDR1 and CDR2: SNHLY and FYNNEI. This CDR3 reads CASSVEGGMGDTQYF. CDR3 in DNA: TGTGCCAGCAGTGTAGAGGGGGGGATGGGAGATACGCAGTATTTT.

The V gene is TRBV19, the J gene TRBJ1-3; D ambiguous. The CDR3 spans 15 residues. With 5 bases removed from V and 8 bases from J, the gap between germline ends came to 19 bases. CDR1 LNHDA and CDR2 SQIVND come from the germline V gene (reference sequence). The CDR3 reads CASSLPLAGADTIYF. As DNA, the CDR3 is TGTGCCAGTAGTCTCCCTTTAGCCGGCGCGGACACCATATATTTT.